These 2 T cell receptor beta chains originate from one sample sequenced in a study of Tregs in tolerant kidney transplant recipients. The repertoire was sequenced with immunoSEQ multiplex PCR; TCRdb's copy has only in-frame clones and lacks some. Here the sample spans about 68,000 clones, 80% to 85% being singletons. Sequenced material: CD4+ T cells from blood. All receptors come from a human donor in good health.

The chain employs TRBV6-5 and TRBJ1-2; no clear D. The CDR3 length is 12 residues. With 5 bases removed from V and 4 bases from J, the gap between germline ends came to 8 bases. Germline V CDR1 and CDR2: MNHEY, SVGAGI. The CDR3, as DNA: TGTGCCAGCAGTGACCTACCCTATGGCTACACCTTC. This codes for CASSDLPYGYTF.

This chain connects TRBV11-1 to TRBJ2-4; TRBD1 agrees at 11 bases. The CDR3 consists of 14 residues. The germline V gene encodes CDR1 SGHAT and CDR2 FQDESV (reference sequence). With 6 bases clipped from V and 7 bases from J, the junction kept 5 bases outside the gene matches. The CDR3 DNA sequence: TGTGCCAGCAGTCACGGGACAGGGGGGAACATTCAGTACTTC. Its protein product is CASSHGTGGNIQYF.